The next 7 T cell receptor beta chains were all read from a single sample in a study of shared T cell receptors in the human thymus. Using immunoSEQ multiplex PCR, the repertoire was profiled, and TCRdb retains in-frame clones only, with some absent. The table lists 630,000 or so clones, around 87% of them singletons. These data were also filed under a second study, of human thymus T cells.

What was sequenced was thymocytes. The receptors here all came from a boy under two years old with a congenital heart defect.

V gene TRBV6-5 combines with J gene TRBJ1-2; D might be TRBD1 (5 bases). Germline CDR1 MNHEY, CDR2 SVGAGI. The V gene lost 4 bases and the J gene lost 2 bases, with 11 bases spanning the gap. This CDR3 is built from 14 residues. CDR3 DNA sequence: TGTGCCAGCAGTTGCCGCAGGGAAAACTATGGCTACACCTTC. This sequence encodes CASSCRRENYGYTF.

The chain is built from TRBV7-2 and TRBJ2-6; D perhaps matches TRBD1 (5 bases). The germline V gene has CDR1 SGHTA and CDR2 FQGNSA. Deletions cut 6 bases from V and 0 bases from J, with 6 bases between. The CDR3 has 14 residues. The CDR3 reads CASRRGSGANVLTF. DNA for the CDR3: TGTGCCAGCAGAAGGGGCTCTGGGGCCAACGTCCTGACTTTC. Drawing the rest from reference TRBV7-2 and TRBJ2-6, the complete variable domain is GAGVSQSPSNKVTEKGKDVELRCDPISGHTALYWYRQSLGQGLEFLIYFQGNSAPDKSGLPSDRFSAERTGGSVSTLTIQRTQQEDSAVYLCASRRGSGANVLTFGAGSRLTVL.

This clone was observed once. The V call is TRBV7-7, the J call TRBJ2-2; 8 nucleotides align to TRBD1. The CDR3 is 18 residues long. V lost 5 bases and J lost 3; bases outside the gene matches: 14. Germline-derived CDR1 and CDR2 are SSHAT and FNYEAQ (reference sequence). CDR3: CASSHLGQGWVDTGELFF. In DNA form, the CDR3 reads TGTGCCAGCAGCCACCTCGGACAGGGATGGGTAGACACCGGGGAGCTGTTTTTT.

The chain has TRBV6-5 and TRBJ2-5, with TRBD2 matching over 8 bases. There are 15 residues in the CDR3. The V gene end was trimmed by 2 bases and the J gene end by 1 base; junction bases not matched to a gene: 3. Germline-derived CDR1 and CDR2 are MNHEY and SVGAGI. Written as DNA, the CDR3 is TGTGCCAGCAGTTACCCGGGGACTAGCCAAGAGACCCAGTACTTC. Translating it yields CASSYPGTSQETQYF.

The CDR3 is CASSLARGSGSPTDTQYF. As DNA, the CDR3 is TGTGCCAGCAGCTTAGCGCGAGGTAGCGGGAGCCCCACAGATACGCAGTATTTT. The chain carries TRBV7-6 and TRBJ2-3; the match to TRBD2 covers 9 bases. CDR3 length equals 18 residues. Germline V gene lookup returns CDR1 SGHVS and CDR2 FNYEAQ. Losses at the gene ends were 0 bases for V and 2 bases for J; bases not matched to a gene: 9.

The J gene is TRBJ1-3, the V gene TRBV25-1; tentative D call: TRBD1 (5 bases). Germline assignment: CDR1 MGHDK and CDR2 SYGVNS. The CDR3 spans 13 residues. V gave up 7 bases and J gave up 9 bases, with 16 bases separating them. CDR3 amino acids: CASMGPLRRTIYF. The CDR3 DNA is TGTGCCAGCATGGGGCCGTTGAGGCGCACCATATATTTT. The entire variable domain, with the rest obtained from reference TRBV25-1 and TRBJ1-3, is as follows: EADIYQTPRYLVIGTGKKITLECSQTMGHDKMYWYQQDPGMELHLIHYSYGVNSTEKGDLSSESTVSRIRTEHFPLTLESARPSHTSQYLCASMGPLRRTIYFGEGSWLTVV.

This clone was observed once. CDR3 region: CASTPLVRAPGTSEEQYF. The CDR3 region has the DNA TGTGCCAGCACCCCCCTTGTCCGGGCCCCCGGGACTAGCGAAGAGCAGTACTTC. The rearrangement uses TRBV11-2 and TRBJ2-7, with 10 positions matching TRBD2. Looked up from germline, CDR1 is SGHAT and CDR2 is FQNNGV. CDR3 size: 18 residues. V lost 7 bases to trimming and J lost 7 bases; unmatched junction nucleotides: 22. Filled out from reference TRBV11-2 and TRBJ2-7, the complete variable domain reads EAGVAQSPRYKIIEKRQSVAFWCNPISGHATLYWYQQILGQGPKLLIQFQNNGVVDDSQLPKDRFSAERLKGVDSTLKIQPAKLEDSAVYLCASTPLVRAPGTSEEQYFGPGTRLTVT.